One sample yielded the 3 T cell receptor beta chains listed below, sequenced in a study of PD-1 blockade in mismatch repair-deficient tumors. Using immunoSEQ multiplex PCR, the repertoire was profiled, and TCRdb retains in-frame clones only, with some absent. The table includes around 50,000 clones, roughly 82% detected once. The source material was PBMCs, sampled before pembrolizumab treatment. These TCRs come from an adult with mismatch repair-deficient cancer.

Only one count was recorded for this clone. V gene TRBV7-9 combines with J gene TRBJ2-2; unclear D gene. V gave up 2 bases and J gave up 2 bases, with 9 bases separating them. The CDR3 is 15 residues long. Germline V gene lookup returns CDR1 SEHNR and CDR2 FQNEAQ (reference sequence). The CDR3 nucleotides are TGTGCCAGCAGCTTACCTTCGGGCAACACCGGGGAGCTGTTTTTT. Translated: CASSLPSGNTGELFF.

The V and J genes are TRBV6-1 and TRBJ2-7; D is unresolved. Deletions cut 6 bases from V and 1 base from J, with 16 bases between. Per germline, CDR1 MNHNS and CDR2 SASEGT. This CDR3 contains 15 residues. The CDR3, as DNA: TGTGCCAGCAGCCCCGGTGAAGGCTCTTCCTACGAGCAGTACTTC. Its protein product is CASSPGEGSSYEQYF.

The CDR3 loop is CASSPHGANEQFF. The CDR3, as DNA: TGTGCCAGCAGCCCGCACGGGGCAAATGAGCAGTTCTTC. V and J are TRBV14 and TRBJ2-1; either TRBD1 or TRBD2 may fit D (5 bases each). V lost 4 bases, J lost 7 bases, and 11 bases lay in between. Germline V gives CDR1 SGHDN, CDR2 FVKESK. This CDR3 is 13 amino acids long.